Included here is one T cell receptor (beta chain) sequence, with context. No antigen is known for it. The data derive from a study of T cell responses to AZD1222 COVID-19 vaccine. Study-level results: Baseline testing showed seropositivity in only a handful of AZD1222 recipients. In a largely white British group with more females than males, clonal diversity was possibly underestimated.

Method: immunoSEQ multiplex PCR; TCRdb's copy keeps in-frame clones and lacks some. The sample has around 250,000 clones, just over 90% seen once. The starting material was peripheral blood, obtained on day 0 of AZD1222 vaccination. The clonotype comes from an adult in good health.

The CDR3 sequence is CASNLVGRPQHF. In nucleotides, the CDR3 is TGTGCCAGCAACCTGGTGGGGCGGCCCCAGCATTTT. The chain recombines TRBV28 with TRBJ1-5; maybe TRBD1 (5 bases). Between the trimmed V and J ends, which lost 7 bases and 9 bases, there was a span of 13 bases. CDR1 is MDHEN and CDR2 is SYDVKM in the germline V gene. The CDR3 covers 12 residues.